This TCR beta chain stems from a study of cytomegalovirus exposure and HLA in healthy donors. Germline V gene data show CDR1 as MNHEY and CDR2 as SVGAGI. The junction had 8 bases not matched to a gene; V was cut back by 6 bases and J by 5 bases. The CDR3 loop spans 15 amino acids. PCR used 60 Vbeta primers and 13 Jbeta primers. Assay: immunoSEQ multiplex PCR; the TCRdb copy retains only in-frame clones and omits some. The sample lists roughly 130,000 clones, 80% occurring once. This sequence originates from a human donor in good health. V and J are TRBV6-5 and TRBJ2-2; 8 bases agree with TRBD2. Sequencing was done on a sample of PBMCs. The CDR3 sequence is CASRLSSGVTGELFF. CDR3 coding DNA: TGTGCCAGCAGGTTGAGTAGCGGGGTTACCGGGGAGCTGTTTTTT.